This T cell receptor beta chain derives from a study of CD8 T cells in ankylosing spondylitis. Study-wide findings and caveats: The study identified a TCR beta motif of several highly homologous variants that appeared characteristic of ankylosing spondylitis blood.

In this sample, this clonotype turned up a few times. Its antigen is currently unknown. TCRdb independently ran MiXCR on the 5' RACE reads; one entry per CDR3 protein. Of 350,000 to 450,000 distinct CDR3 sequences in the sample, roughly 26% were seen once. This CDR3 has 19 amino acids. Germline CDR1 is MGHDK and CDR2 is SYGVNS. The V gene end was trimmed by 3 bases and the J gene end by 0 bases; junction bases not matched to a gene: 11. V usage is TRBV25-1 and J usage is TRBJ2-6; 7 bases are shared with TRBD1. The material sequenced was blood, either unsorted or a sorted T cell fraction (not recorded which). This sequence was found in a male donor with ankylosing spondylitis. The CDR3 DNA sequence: TGTGCCAGCAGTGATCAGGTTGGACAGGTGACCTCTGGGGCCAACGTCCTGACTTTC. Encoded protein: CASSDQVGQVTSGANVLTF. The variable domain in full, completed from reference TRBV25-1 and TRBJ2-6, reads EADIYQTPRYLVIGTGKKITLECSQTMGHDKMYWYQQDPGMELHLIHYSYGVNSTEKGDLSSESTVSRIRTEHFPLTLESARPSHTSQYLCASSDQVGQVTSGANVLTFGAGSRLTVL.